This is a list of T cell receptor beta chains from one sample in a study of cytomegalovirus exposure and HLA in healthy donors. Only in-frame clones appear in the TCRdb table, and some are missing; sequencing was by immunoSEQ multiplex PCR. Of around 190,000 clones detected, about 81% appear once; the ten largest clones hold roughly 1.2%. Sample: PBMCs. The receptors derive from a woman aged 25 to 39 in good health and CMV-seronegative. The CDR3 runs from the conserved cysteine through the conserved F or W. Each record gives: clone size, J gene, D gene, V gene, CDR3 DNA, CDR3 protein. The D gene is left open where the match is weak. Rows give clone size only sometimes, using once, few, many, or a class for an expanded clone.

size: few; J: TRBJ2-7; D: NA; V: TRBV28; DNA: TGTGCCAGCAGTATAGGGGATTTATACGAGCAGTACTTC; CDR3: CASSIGDLYEQYF
size: NA; J: TRBJ2-3; D: TRBD2; V: TRBV5-1; DNA: TGCGCCAGCAAAAGGCAGGGCCTAGCGGAAGGTGATACGCAGTATTTT; CDR3: CASKRQGLAEGDTQYF
size: NA; J: TRBJ1-4; D: NA; V: TRBV25-1; DNA: TGTGCCAGCAGTGTTCGGGAGGGCACTGAAAAACTGTTTTTT; CDR3: CASSVREGTEKLFF
size: NA; J: TRBJ2-1; D: TRBD2; V: TRBV2; DNA: TGTGCCAGCTTGACTAGCGGGATCTACAATGAGCAGTTCTTC; CDR3: CASLTSGIYNEQFF
size: NA; J: TRBJ2-1; D: NA; V: TRBV13; DNA: TGTGCCAGCAGCGCCCCGGGGAATGAGCAGTTCTTC; CDR3: CASSAPGNEQFF
size: NA; J: TRBJ2-7; D: NA; V: TRBV11-2; DNA: TGTGCCAGCAGCATCTCCTTTACTGAGCCCTACGAGCAGTACTTC; CDR3: CASSISFTEPYEQYF
size: once; J: TRBJ2-7; D: TRBD1; V: TRBV27; DNA: TGTGCCAGCAGTTGGGGACAGGGGACCTACGAGCAGTACTTC; CDR3: CASSWGQGTYEQYF
size: NA; J: TRBJ2-2; D: NA; V: TRBV5-1; DNA: TGCGCCAGCAGCCCGGACAGATGGACCGGGGAGCTGTTTTTT; CDR3: CASSPDRWTGELFF
size: NA; J: TRBJ2-2; D: NA; V: TRBV5-1; DNA: TGCGCCAGCAGCGGCCGCCCGACAGGGAACACCGGGGAGCTGTTTTTT; CDR3: CASSGRPTGNTGELFF
size: NA; J: TRBJ1-1; D: NA; V: TRBV4-1; DNA: TGCGCCAGCAGCCATGATCCAGGGTTGGGGGGTGAAGCTTTCTTT; CDR3: CASSHDPGLGGEAFF
size: NA; J: TRBJ1-2; D: NA; V: TRBV6-1; DNA: TGTGCCAGCAGTGAACGTCCGGGTTCCGGGGATGGCTACACCTTC; CDR3: CASSERPGSGDGYTF
size: NA; J: TRBJ2-7; D: TRBD1; V: TRBV30; DNA: TGTGCCTGGGCCGCGGGACAGGGGACTAGGGAGCAGTACTTC; CDR3: CAWAAGQGTREQYF
size: NA; J: TRBJ2-5; D: NA; V: TRBV4-1; DNA: TGCGCCAGCAGCCAAGGAGAGTTACAGGAGACCCAGTACTTC; CDR3: CASSQGELQETQYF
size: once; J: TRBJ1-2; D: TRBD1; V: TRBV7-9; DNA: TGTGCCAGCAGCTTACCGAGGACAGGGGGCGATGGCTACACCTTC; CDR3: CASSLPRTGGDGYTF
size: few; J: TRBJ2-7; D: TRBD1; V: TRBV5-1; DNA: TGCGCCAGCAGCTCACAGGGGGCTCACTACGAGCAGTACTTC; CDR3: CASSSQGAHYEQYF
size: NA; J: TRBJ1-2; D: NA; V: TRBV28; DNA: TGTGCCAGCAGTGGATGGACAGACTATGGCTACACCTTC; CDR3: CASSGWTDYGYTF
size: NA; J: TRBJ2-7; D: TRBD2; V: TRBV6-5; DNA: TGTGCCAGCAGTTACACTTTGCTAGCGGGAGCCTACGAGCAGTACTTC; CDR3: CASSYTLLAGAYEQYF
size: few; J: TRBJ2-7; D: NA; V: TRBV29-1; DNA: TGCAGCGTGGGGCCAGGGAACGAGCAGTACTTC; CDR3: CSVGPGNEQYF
size: NA; J: TRBJ1-2; D: NA; V: TRBV11-2; DNA: TGTGCCAGCAGCAAATACGGGAGAAGCTACACCTTC; CDR3: CASSKYGRSYTF
size: NA; J: TRBJ2-7; D: TRBD1; V: TRBV5-1; DNA: TGCGCCAGCAGGGGGACAGGCCTTACCTACGAGCAGTACTTC; CDR3: CASRGTGLTYEQYF
size: NA; J: TRBJ1-1; D: NA; V: TRBV2; DNA: TGTGCCAGCATAGAAAGTGGCGGGAACACTGAAGCTTTCTTT; CDR3: CASIESGGNTEAFF
size: NA; J: TRBJ2-5; D: NA; V: TRBV4-2; DNA: TGTGCCAGCAGCCAAGATCAGGGGGAGACCCAGTACTTC; CDR3: CASSQDQGETQYF